The 9 T cell receptor beta chains below were found in one sample sequenced in a study of T cell repertoires in cytomegalovirus infection. TCRdb reprocessed the reads via MiXCR and lists one record per CDR3 protein. The sample lists around 550,000 distinct CDR3 sequences, approximately 25% occurring once. The sample taken for sequencing was PBMCs. All receptors derive from a human donor in good health (CMV status not recorded). Some clones in this sample may be carry-over from other donors' samples.

The genes are TRBV5-4 and TRBJ2-3, with 9 bases matching TRBD2. The CDR3 runs 15 residues. Per germline, CDR1 SGHNT and CDR2 YYREEE (reference sequence). V trimming: 0 bases; J trimming: 9 bases; junction bases outside the gene matches: 8. The CDR3, as DNA: TGTGCCAGCAGCTTGGTCGGAGAGGCGGGAGGGACGCAGTATTTT. Its translation: CASSLVGEAGGTQYF. The full variable domain, in which reference TRBV5-4 and TRBJ2-3 provide the parts outside the CDR3, is ETGVTQSPTHLIKTRGQQVTLRCSSQSGHNTVSWYQQALGQGPQFIFQYYREEENGRGNFPPRFSGLQFPNYSSELNVNALELDDSALYLCASSLVGEAGGTQYFGPGTRLTVL.

This clonotype occurred a few times. The CDR3 loop reads CASSSPSGGEGPQHF. As DNA, the CDR3 is TGTGCCAGCAGTTCCCCCTCCGGAGGAGAGGGGCCCCAGCATTTT. The J gene is TRBJ1-5, the V gene TRBV6-2 or TRBV6-3; no clear D. The germline V gene has CDR1 MNHEY and CDR2 SVGEGT. The V end lost 4 bases, the J end lost 9 bases, and 19 bases lay between the germline ends. The CDR3 contains 15 residues.

The chain combines TRBV27 with TRBJ2-5; TRBD2 aligns across 9 bases. J lost 6 bases, V lost 9 bases, and 14 bases had no gene match. Germline lookup yields CDR1 MNHEY and CDR2 SMNVEV (reference sequence). The CDR3 extends over 15 amino acids. Written as DNA, the CDR3 is TGTGCCAGTCACCCCCGGGCTAGCGGGACGAAGACCCAGTACTTC. Translated, it gives CASHPRASGTKTQYF.

Ten or more counts support this clonotype. The rearrangement links TRBV7-2 to TRBJ2-1; 9 bases fit TRBD2. Trimming removed 6 bases from V and 10 bases from J; junction bases left unmatched: 10. CDR3 size: 14 residues. The germline gives CDR1 SGHTA, CDR2 FQGNSA. The CDR3 region is CASRPSSGRGEQFF. Written as DNA, the CDR3 is TGTGCCAGCAGGCCTAGTAGCGGGAGAGGGGAGCAGTTCTTC.

The chain couples TRBV12-3 or TRBV12-4 to TRBJ2-5; D gene uncertain. V lost 2 bases and J 5 bases, leaving 15 bases between the germline ends. This CDR3 contains 15 residues. The CDR3: CASSLLSAEGETQYF. CDR3 DNA sequence: TGTGCCAGCAGTTTACTTTCCGCGGAAGGGGAGACCCAGTACTTC.

V is TRBV11-2 and J is TRBJ1-3; TRBD1 is a possible D gene (5 bases). Per germline, CDR1 SGHAT and CDR2 FQNNGV. The CDR3 is 15 amino acids. Trimming stripped 5 bases from V and 4 bases from J, with 15 bases between. The CDR3 sequence: CASSTLRGNGNTIYF. CDR3 nucleotides: TGTGCCAGCAGCACACTCCGGGGGAACGGAAACACCATATATTTT.

As to this clonotype: At one end, the junction sequence differs from germline, possibly due to a read error. The chain employs TRBV7-9 and TRBJ2-7; possible D gene TRBD2, 5 bases. This CDR3 contains 12 residues. Germline lookup yields CDR1 SEHNR and CDR2 FQNEAQ (reference sequence). CDR3 sequence: CASSLGEGRLWF. The CDR3 coding sequence is TGTGCCAGCAGCTTAGGAGAGGGCCGTTTGTGGTTC.

This clonotype was seen more than once but under ten times. The V and J genes are TRBV24-1 and TRBJ2-1, with 8 bases lining up with TRBD2. V shed 5 bases, J shed 10 bases, and the junction held 21 bases outside the gene matches. Germline CDR1 KGHDR, CDR2 SFDVKD. CDR3 size: 18 residues. The CDR3 region is CATSAHWGKAGDSGEQFF. The CDR3 DNA reads TGTGCCACCAGTGCCCATTGGGGGAAAGCGGGAGACTCCGGAGAGCAGTTCTTC.

This clonotype was picked up many times. This chain connects TRBV7-8 to TRBJ1-5, with D perhaps TRBD1 (5 bases). The CDR3 loop spans 14 amino acids. Trimming removed 0 bases from V and 5 bases from J, with 8 bases in between. Per germline, CDR1 SGHVS and CDR2 FQNEAQ. Here the CDR3 reads CASSLAQGYQPQHF. DNA for the CDR3: TGTGCCAGCAGCTTAGCCCAGGGTTATCAGCCCCAGCATTTT.